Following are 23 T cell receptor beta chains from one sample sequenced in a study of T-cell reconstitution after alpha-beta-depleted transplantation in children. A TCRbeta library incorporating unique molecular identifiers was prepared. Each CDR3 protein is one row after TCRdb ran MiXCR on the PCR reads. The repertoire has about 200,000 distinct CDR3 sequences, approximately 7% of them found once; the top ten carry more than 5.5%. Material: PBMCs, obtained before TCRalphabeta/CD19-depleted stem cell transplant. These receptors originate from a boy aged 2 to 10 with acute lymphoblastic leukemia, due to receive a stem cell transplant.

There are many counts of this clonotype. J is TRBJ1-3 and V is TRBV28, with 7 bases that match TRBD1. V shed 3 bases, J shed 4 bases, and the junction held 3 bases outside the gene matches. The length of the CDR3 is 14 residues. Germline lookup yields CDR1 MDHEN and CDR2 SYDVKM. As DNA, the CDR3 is TGTGCCAGCAGTTTGTCGGGACAGGGAAACACCATATATTTT. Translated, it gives CASSLSGQGNTIYF.

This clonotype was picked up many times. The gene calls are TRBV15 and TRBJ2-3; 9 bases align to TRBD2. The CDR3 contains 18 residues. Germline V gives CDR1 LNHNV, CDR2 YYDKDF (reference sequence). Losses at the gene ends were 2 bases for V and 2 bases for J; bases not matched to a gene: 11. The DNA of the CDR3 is TGTGCCACCAGCAGATCAACGCCGAGCGGGGGGATCACAGATACGCAGTATTTT. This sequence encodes CATSRSTPSGGITDTQYF.

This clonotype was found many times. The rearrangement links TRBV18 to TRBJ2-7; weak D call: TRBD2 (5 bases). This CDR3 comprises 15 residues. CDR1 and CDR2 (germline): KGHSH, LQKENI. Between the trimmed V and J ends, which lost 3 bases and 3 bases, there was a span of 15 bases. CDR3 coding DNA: TGTGCCAGCTCACCGCGTCCGGGTCGGGACTACGAGCAGTACTTC. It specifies CASSPRPGRDYEQYF. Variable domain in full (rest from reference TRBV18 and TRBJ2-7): NAGVMQNPRHLVRRRGQEARLRCSPMKGHSHVYWYRQLPEEGLKFMVYLQKENIIDESGMPKERFSAEFPKEGPSILRIQQVVRGDSAAYFCASSPRPGRDYEQYFGPGTRLTVT.

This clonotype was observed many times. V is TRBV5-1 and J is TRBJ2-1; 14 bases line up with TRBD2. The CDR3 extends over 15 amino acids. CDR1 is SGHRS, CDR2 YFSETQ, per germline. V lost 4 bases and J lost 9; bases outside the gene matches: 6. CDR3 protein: CASSGGTSGSIEQFF. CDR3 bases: TGCGCCAGCAGCGGCGGGACTAGCGGGAGCATTGAGCAGTTCTTC.

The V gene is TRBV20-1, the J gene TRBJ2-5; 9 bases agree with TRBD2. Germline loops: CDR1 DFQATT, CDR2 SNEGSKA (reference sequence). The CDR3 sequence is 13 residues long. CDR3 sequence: CSGWRGGLETQYF. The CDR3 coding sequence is TGCAGCGGTTGGCGGGGGGGCCTGGAGACCCAGTACTTC.

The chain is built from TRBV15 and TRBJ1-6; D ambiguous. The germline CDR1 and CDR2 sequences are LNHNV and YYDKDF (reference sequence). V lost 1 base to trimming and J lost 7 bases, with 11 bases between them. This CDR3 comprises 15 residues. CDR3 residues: CATSRVKAGNSPLHF. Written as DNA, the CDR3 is TGTGCCACCAGCAGAGTTAAGGCTGGGAATTCACCCCTCCACTTT.

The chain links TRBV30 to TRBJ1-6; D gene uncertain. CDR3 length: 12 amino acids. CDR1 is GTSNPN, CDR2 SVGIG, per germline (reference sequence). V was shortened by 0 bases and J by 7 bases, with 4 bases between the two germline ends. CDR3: CAWSVGNSPLHF. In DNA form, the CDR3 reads TGTGCCTGGAGTGTAGGGAATTCACCCCTCCACTTT.

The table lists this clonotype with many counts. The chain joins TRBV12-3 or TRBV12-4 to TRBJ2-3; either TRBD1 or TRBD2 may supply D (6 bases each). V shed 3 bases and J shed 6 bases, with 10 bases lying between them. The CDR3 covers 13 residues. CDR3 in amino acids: CASSFGGADTQYF. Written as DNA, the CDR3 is TGTGCCAGCAGTTTCGGGGGCGCGGATACGCAGTATTTT.

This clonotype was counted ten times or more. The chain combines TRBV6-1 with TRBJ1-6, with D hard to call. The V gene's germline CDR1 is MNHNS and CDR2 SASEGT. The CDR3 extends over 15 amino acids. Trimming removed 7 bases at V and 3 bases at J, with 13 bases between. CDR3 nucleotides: TGTGCCAGCACACATCACGGAAACTATAATTCACCCCTCCACTTT. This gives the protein CASTHHGNYNSPLHF.

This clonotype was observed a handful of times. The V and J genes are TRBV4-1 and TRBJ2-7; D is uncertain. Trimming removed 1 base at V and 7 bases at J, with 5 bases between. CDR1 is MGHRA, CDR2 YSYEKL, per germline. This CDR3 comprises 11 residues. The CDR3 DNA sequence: TGCGCCAGCAGCCAAGGGGCTGAGCAGTACTTC. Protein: CASSQGAEQYF.

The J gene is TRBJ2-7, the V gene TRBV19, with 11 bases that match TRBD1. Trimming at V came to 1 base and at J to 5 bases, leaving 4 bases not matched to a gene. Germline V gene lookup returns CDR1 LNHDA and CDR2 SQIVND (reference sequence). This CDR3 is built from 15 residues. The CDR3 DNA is TGTGCCAGTAGTATAGTTCCGGGACAGGGGGACGAGCAGTACTTC. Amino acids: CASSIVPGQGDEQYF.

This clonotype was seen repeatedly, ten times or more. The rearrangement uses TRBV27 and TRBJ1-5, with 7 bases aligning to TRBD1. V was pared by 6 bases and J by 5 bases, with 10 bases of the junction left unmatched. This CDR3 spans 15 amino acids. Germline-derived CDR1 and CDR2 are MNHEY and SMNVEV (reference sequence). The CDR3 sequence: CASSRAGQLYQPQHF. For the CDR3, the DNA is TGTGCCAGCAGCCGCGCGGGACAGCTGTATCAGCCCCAGCATTTT.

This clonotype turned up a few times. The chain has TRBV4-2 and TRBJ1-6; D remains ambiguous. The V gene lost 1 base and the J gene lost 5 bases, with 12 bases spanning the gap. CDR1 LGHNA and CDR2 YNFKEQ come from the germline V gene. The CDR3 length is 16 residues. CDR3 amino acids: CASSQGGGGNNSPLHF. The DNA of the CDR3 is TGTGCCAGCAGCCAAGGGGGTGGAGGGAATAATTCACCCCTCCACTTT.

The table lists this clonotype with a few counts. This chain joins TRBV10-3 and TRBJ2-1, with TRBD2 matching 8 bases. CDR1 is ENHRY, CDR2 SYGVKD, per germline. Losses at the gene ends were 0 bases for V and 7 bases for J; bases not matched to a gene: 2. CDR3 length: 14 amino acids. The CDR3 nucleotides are TGTGCCATCAGTGAGTCGACGGGGGGGAATGAGCAGTTCTTC. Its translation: CAISESTGGNEQFF.

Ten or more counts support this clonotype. The CDR3 bases are TGCGCCAGCAGCCAGGGACAGACCTCCTATGGCTACACCTTC. Translated, it gives CASSQGQTSYGYTF. The rearrangement links TRBV5-1 to TRBJ1-2; 7 nucleotides align to TRBD1. The V gene end was trimmed by 4 bases and the J gene end by 4 bases; junction bases not matched to a gene: 7. CDR1 is SGHRS, CDR2 YFSETQ, per germline. CDR3 size: 14 residues.

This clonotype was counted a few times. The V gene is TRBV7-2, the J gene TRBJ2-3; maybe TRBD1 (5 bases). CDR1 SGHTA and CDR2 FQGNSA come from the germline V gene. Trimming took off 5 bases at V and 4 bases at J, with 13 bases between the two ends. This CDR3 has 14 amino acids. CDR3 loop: CASSLQGWSDTQYF. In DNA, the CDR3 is TGTGCCAGCAGCCTGCAGGGTTGGTCAGATACGCAGTATTTT. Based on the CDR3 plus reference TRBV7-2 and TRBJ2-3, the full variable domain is GAGVSQSPSNKVTEKGKDVELRCDPISGHTALYWYRQSLGQGLEFLIYFQGNSAPDKSGLPSDRFSAERTGGSVSTLTIQRTQQEDSAVYLCASSLQGWSDTQYFGPGTRLTVL.

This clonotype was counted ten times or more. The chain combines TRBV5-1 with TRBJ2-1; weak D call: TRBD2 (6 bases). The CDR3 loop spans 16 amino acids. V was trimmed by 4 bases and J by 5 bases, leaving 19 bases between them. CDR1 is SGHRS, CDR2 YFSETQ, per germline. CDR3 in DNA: TGCGCCAGCAGCGGGGGAGGTGGGGCAATGGACAATGAGCAGTTCTTC. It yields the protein CASSGGGGAMDNEQFF.

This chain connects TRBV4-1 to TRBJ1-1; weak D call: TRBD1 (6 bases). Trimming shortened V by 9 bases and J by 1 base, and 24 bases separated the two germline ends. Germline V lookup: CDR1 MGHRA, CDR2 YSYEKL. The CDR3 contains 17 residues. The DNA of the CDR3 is TGCGCCAGGGGCTCCAGGCTCGGGGGGGCGGGGAACACTGAAGCTTTCTTT. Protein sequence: CARGSRLGGAGNTEAFF.

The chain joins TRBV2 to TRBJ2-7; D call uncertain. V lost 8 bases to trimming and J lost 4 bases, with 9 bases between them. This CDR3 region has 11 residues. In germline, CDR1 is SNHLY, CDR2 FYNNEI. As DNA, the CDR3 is TGTGCCAGCCGTCGGGCTTACGAGCAGTACTTC. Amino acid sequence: CASRRAYEQYF.

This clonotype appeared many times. The CDR3 coding sequence is TGTGCCAGCAGAATGCCCGAGAACACTGAAGCTTTCTTT. This gives the protein CASRMPENTEAFF. The V and J genes are TRBV12-3 or TRBV12-4 and TRBJ1-1; D not resolved. Trimming shortened V by 6 bases and J by 1 base, and 9 bases separated the two germline ends. The CDR3 length is 13 residues.

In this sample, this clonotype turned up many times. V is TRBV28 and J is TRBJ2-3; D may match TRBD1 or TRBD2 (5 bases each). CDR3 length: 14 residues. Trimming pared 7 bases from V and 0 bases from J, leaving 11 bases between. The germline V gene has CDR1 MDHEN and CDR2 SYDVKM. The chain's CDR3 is CASMRDASTDTQYF. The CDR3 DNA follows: TGTGCCAGCATGAGGGACGCAAGCACAGATACGCAGTATTTT.

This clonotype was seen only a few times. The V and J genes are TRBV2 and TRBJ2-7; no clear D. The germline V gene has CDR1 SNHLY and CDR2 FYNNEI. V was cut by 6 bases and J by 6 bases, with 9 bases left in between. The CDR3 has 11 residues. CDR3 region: CASSATLEQYF. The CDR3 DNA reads TGTGCCAGCAGCGCCACACTCGAGCAGTACTTC. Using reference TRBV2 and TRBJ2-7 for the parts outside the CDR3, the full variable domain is EPEVTQTPSHQVTQMGQEVILRCVPISNHLYFYWYRQILGQKVEFLVSFYNNEISEKSEIFDDQFSVERPDGSNFTLKIRSTKLEDSAMYFCASSATLEQYFGPGTRLTVT.

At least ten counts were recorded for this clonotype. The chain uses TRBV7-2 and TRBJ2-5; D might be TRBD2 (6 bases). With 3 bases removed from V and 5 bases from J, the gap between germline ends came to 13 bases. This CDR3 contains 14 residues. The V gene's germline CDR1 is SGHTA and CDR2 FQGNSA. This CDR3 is CASSFGGIGETQYF. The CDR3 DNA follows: TGTGCCAGCAGCTTCGGAGGGATAGGGGAGACCCAGTACTTC.